The present T cell receptor (beta chain) was sequenced within a study of early T cells in non-severe SARS-CoV-2 infection. Study-wide background: Sequencing input comprised bulk RNA from unsorted whole blood; chain pairing was not available.

In TCRdb, the 5' RACE reads were re-called with MiXCR into one record per CDR3 protein. The sample lists fewer than 60,000 distinct CDR3 sequences, 4% to 5% occurring once. The CDR3 runs to 18 residues. Germline values: CDR1 MNHNY, CDR2 SVGAGI (reference sequence). The V gene end was trimmed by 5 bases and the J gene end by 0 bases; junction bases not matched to a gene: 12. This clonotype was detected ten times or more. Sequenced: whole blood. This clonotype originated in an adult who was a healthcare worker with PCR-confirmed SARS-CoV-2 infection or an uninfected control (not recorded which). This chain links TRBV6-6 with TRBJ2-3; TRBD2 aligns across 9 bases. The CDR3, as DNA: TGTGCCAGCAGTCCGCTCTCGCTAGCGGGGCTTAGCACAGATACGCAGTATTTT. It yields the protein CASSPLSLAGLSTDTQYF.